This T cell receptor (beta chain) was obtained from a study of T-cell memory formation after mild COVID-19. Whole-study results and caveats: Mainly CM and EM harbored the contracting CD4+ clones; mainly EMRA harbored the CD8+ ones.

The CDR3 contains 14 residues. Trimming took 6 bases from V and 0 from J, leaving 8 bases between them. CDR1 is MNHEY, CDR2 SMNVEV, per germline (reference sequence). TCRdb reanalysed the 5' RACE reads using MiXCR and keeps one entry per CDR3 protein. The sample has tens of thousands of distinct CDR3 sequences, more than 12% seen once. Concerning this clonotype: Its target is unknown.

Sequenced sample: PBMCs or a T cell subset sorted from them (not recorded which). This TCR was recovered from a man between 18 and 29 years old who had mild COVID-19 (a few samples of this study predate the infection). Cell type and time point are not known. The chain is built from TRBV27 and TRBJ2-2; the D is unclear. The DNA for the CDR3 is TGTGCCAGCAGCGTTTCCGCGAACACCGGGGAGCTGTTTTTT. Translated, it gives CASSVSANTGELFF.